The T cell receptor beta chain under discussion was sequenced for a study of T cells after yellow fever vaccination. The 5'RACE template-switching step produced TCR cDNA and added a universal primer site and UMIs. TCRdb reprocessed the 5' RACE reads with MiXCR, giving one entry per CDR3 protein. The data show 500,000 to 650,000 distinct CDR3 sequences, around 16% seen once. CDR1 and CDR2 (germline): SGHVS, FQNEAQ. The CDR3 has 15 residues. The germline V and J ends were trimmed by 2 bases and 0 bases, with 10 bases remaining between them. The origin of this receptor is a man younger than 35 who received the YFV17D yellow fever vaccine. The sample was PBMCs, taken 5 to 6 days after the first yellow fever vaccination. The chain has TRBV7-8 and TRBJ1-2, with TRBD1 as a possible D gene (5 bases). CDR3 sequence reads: CASSLRAGTNYGYTF. The CDR3 nucleotides read TGTGCCAGCAGCTTACGAGCAGGGACTAACTATGGCTACACCTTC.